The 17 T cell receptor beta chains reported below all come from one sample, sequenced in a study of tumor-infiltrating lymphocytes in oesophageal squamous cell carcinoma. One entry per CDR3 protein results from TCRdb running MiXCR on the PCR reads. Here the sample spans approximately 18,000 distinct CDR3 sequences, around 40% being singletons. Input material: normal esophageal tissue next to the tumor. These receptors were obtained from a female donor with esophageal squamous cell carcinoma.

The rearrangement joins TRBV7-8 to TRBJ1-1; 8 bases agree with TRBD1. Germline CDR1 SGHVS, CDR2 FQNEAQ. V shed 5 bases and J 0 bases; nucleotides not matched to a gene: 5. This CDR3 region has 15 residues. CDR3: CASSTDRGMNTEAFF. DNA of the CDR3: TGTGCCAGCAGCACAGACAGGGGAATGAACACTGAAGCTTTCTTT.

This clonotype has ten or more counts. A single base separates this from a much larger clone, so it may be a read error. The chain couples TRBV7-2 to TRBJ2-7; 10 bases fit TRBD1. After removal of 4 bases from V and 7 bases from J, the junction contained 13 bases not matched to a gene. The CDR3 consists of 16 residues. Germline V gene data show CDR1 as SGHTA and CDR2 as FQGNSA. DNA of the CDR3: TGTGCCAGCAGCTCTCAAGGGACAGGGGTTTTCAATGAGCAGTACTTC. Protein product: CASSSQGTGVFNEQYF.

Regarding this clonotype: A read error may account for a junction end that differs from germline. The rearrangement uses TRBV11-3 and TRBJ2-7; maybe TRBD2 (5 bases). CDR1 is SGHNT and CDR2 is YENEEA in the germline V gene. CDR3 length: 16 amino acids. CDR3 protein: CASSLDGVAYNSPLHF. CDR3 DNA sequence: TGTGCCAGCAGCTTAGACGGGGTGGCCTATAATTCACCCCTCCACTTC.

This clonotype was seen ten or more times. The chain uses TRBV7-2 and TRBJ2-5; D might be TRBD1 or TRBD2, each matching 6 bases. CDR3 length: 13 residues. With 5 bases removed from V and 1 base from J, the gap between germline ends came to 8 bases. CDR1 is SGHTA, CDR2 FQGNSA, per germline. The CDR3, as DNA: TGTGCCAGCAGCAGGGGGGCCCAAGAGACCCAGTACTTC. Its protein is CASSRGAQETQYF.

This clonotype has only a few counts. Since a much larger clone is just one base distant, this may be a read error. The rearrangement joins TRBV10-1 to TRBJ2-1; D is perhaps TRBD1 or TRBD2 (5 bases each). The CDR3 is 13 amino acids. The germline CDR1 and CDR2 sequences are WNHNN and SYGVQD (reference sequence). V lost 4 bases and J 10 bases, leaving 14 bases between the germline ends. CDR3 loop: CASSVDGTREQFF. The CDR3 coding sequence is TGCGCCAGCAGTGTAGACGGGACGCGGGAGCAGTTCTTC.

The sample holds many counts of this clonotype. This rearrangement joins TRBV10-3 to TRBJ2-1; D is tentatively TRBD1 or TRBD2 (6 bases each). V lost 3 bases, J lost 4 bases, and 16 bases lay in between. In germline, CDR1 is ENHRY, CDR2 SYGVKD. The length of the CDR3 is 16 residues. The CDR3: CAISEDRLGGYNEQFF. The CDR3 coding sequence is TGTGCCATCAGTGAAGACAGGTTAGGAGGGTACAATGAGCAGTTCTTC.

This clonotype was counted only a few times. The V and J genes are TRBV18 and TRBJ2-5, with 8 nucleotides matching TRBD1. Germline assignment: CDR1 KGHSH and CDR2 LQKENI. This CDR3 is built from 13 residues. The V segment lost 5 bases and the J segment 11 bases; nucleotides outside the gene matches: 10. CDR3 sequence (DNA): TGTGCCAGCTCAGGGGGGACAGGCCGGGAGCAGTACTTC. This codes for CASSGGTGREQYF.

This clonotype is deemed medium-sized. The chain combines TRBV6-1 with TRBJ2-1; 9 bases are shared with TRBD2. After removal of 6 bases from V and 15 bases from J, the junction contained 12 bases not matched to a gene. The length of the CDR3 is 13 residues. Germline lookup yields CDR1 MNHNS and CDR2 SASEGT. CDR3 loop: CASRTTSGPSRFF. The CDR3 coding sequence is TGTGCCAGCAGAACTACTAGCGGGCCCAGCCGGTTCTTC.

This clonotype is termed medium-sized. This chain joins TRBV7-8 and TRBJ1-5; D unresolved. Trimming stripped 1 base from V and 4 bases from J, with 5 bases between. Germline CDR1 SGHVS, CDR2 FQNEAQ. This CDR3 has 13 residues. The CDR3 here is CASSLVWNQPQHF. The CDR3 region has the DNA TGTGCCAGCAGCTTAGTATGGAATCAGCCCCAGCATTTT.

Many counts were recorded for this clonotype. This chain connects TRBV18 to TRBJ2-1; D might be TRBD2 (6 bases). V lost 4 bases and J lost 3, with 10 bases in between. CDR1 is KGHSH, CDR2 LQKENI, per germline. The CDR3 is made up of 14 amino acids. The CDR3 spells CASSLSGGYNEQFF. For the CDR3, the DNA is TGTGCCAGCTCACTTTCCGGGGGCTACAATGAGCAGTTCTTC.

The chain links TRBV10-3 to TRBJ2-4; no firm D call. With the DNA end fitting TRBJ2-1 better, the J assignment may be wrong. Germline V lookup: CDR1 ENHRY, CDR2 SYGVKD. This CDR3 spans 12 amino acids. The CDR3 DNA sequence: TGTGCCATCAGTGAGGGGGTAGATGAGCAGTTCTTC. Residues: CAISEGVDEQFF.

This clonotype came up a few times. The chain carries TRBV28 and TRBJ1-5; D may be TRBD1 (6 bases). The CDR3 runs to 10 residues. The V and J ends lost 9 bases and 6 bases respectively, with 6 bases between them. Looked up from germline, CDR1 is MDHEN and CDR2 is SYDVKM. Here the CDR3 reads CARDSQPQHF. The CDR3 region has the DNA TGTGCCAGGGACAGTCAGCCCCAGCATTTT.

This clonotype was seen only a few times. The chain links TRBV7-2 to TRBJ2-1; TRBD2 aligns across 7 bases. The CDR3 extends over 15 amino acids. CDR1 is SGHTA, CDR2 FQGNSA, per germline. The trim removed 4 bases at V and 1 base at J, leaving 4 bases unmatched. CDR3 coding DNA: TGTGCCAGCAGCTCGACTAGCACTTCCTACAATGAGCAGTTCTTC. Translated: CASSSTSTSYNEQFF.

This clonotype was detected many times. This rearrangement joins TRBV19 to TRBJ2-5; 8 bases are shared with TRBD1. The germline V gene encodes CDR1 LNHDA and CDR2 SQIVND (reference sequence). The CDR3 is made up of 16 amino acids. J lost 5 bases, V lost 4 bases, and 12 bases had no gene match. This chain's CDR3 is CASSTRGQGVSETQYF. CDR3 nucleotide sequence: TGTGCCAGTAGTACCCGAGGACAGGGCGTCAGTGAGACCCAGTACTTC.

This clonotype was counted at least ten times. The conserved final phenylalanine or tryptophan is absent from the CDR3, which likely points to a read error. The DNA is left out, because the CDR3 cannot be placed on it with certainty; the CDR3 is given as TCRdb lists it. The rearrangement joins TRBV7-8 to TRBJ2-7. Inclusive of both ends, the CDR3 amounts to 18 amino acids. Germline CDR1 and CDR2: SGHVS and FQNEAQ. CDR3 in amino acids: CASSPLGLSFFYGYTFGS.

This clonotype appeared many times. This chain links TRBV24-1 with TRBJ2-3; 15 bases fit TRBD2. After removal of 5 bases from V and 1 base from J, the junction contained 6 bases not matched to a gene. Germline lookup yields CDR1 KGHDR and CDR2 SFDVKD. There are 18 residues in the CDR3. CDR3 sequence: CATSGTSGGAWGTDTQYF. The CDR3 nucleotides read TGTGCCACCAGTGGGACTAGCGGGGGGGCCTGGGGCACAGATACGCAGTATTTT.

The sample holds one count of this clonotype. This chain joins TRBV6-2 or TRBV6-3 and TRBJ2-1, with D perhaps being TRBD1 or TRBD2 (6 bases each). The CDR3 runs 15 residues. Germline lookup yields CDR1 MNHEY and CDR2 SVGEGT. V lost 6 bases and J 7 bases, leaving 19 bases between the germline ends. The DNA for the CDR3 is TGTGCCAGCAGAACAGGGACCGGGGGCACGAATGAGCAGTTCTTC. Encoded protein: CASRTGTGGTNEQFF.